Listed below are T cell receptor beta chains from one sample, sequenced in a study of T cell repertoires in cytomegalovirus infection. Each CDR3 protein gets one entry after TCRdb re-called the reads with MiXCR. Seen here are about 360,000 distinct CDR3 sequences, 15% to 20% observed once, and the top ten hold roughly 9%. The sequencing sample was made of PBMCs. All receptors come from a human donor in good health (CMV status not recorded). Some clones in this sample may be carry-over from other donors' samples. The CDR3 runs from the conserved cysteine through the conserved F or W. Fields, in order: D gene, clone size, J gene, V gene, CDR3 protein, CDR3 DNA. The D gene is left open where the match is weak. Rows give clone size only sometimes, using once, few, many, or a class for an expanded clone.

TRBD1	few	TRBJ2-3	TRBV30	CAWSGTGSLPDTQYF	TGTGCCTGGAGCGGGACAGGGAGCCTTCCAGATACGCAGTATTTT
TRBD1	few	TRBJ2-5	TRBV7-8	CASSRVGQGQETQYF	TGTGCCAGCAGCCGTGTCGGACAGGGCCAAGAGACCCAGTACTTC
NA	few	TRBJ2-5	TRBV20-1	CSAATQETQYF	TGCAGTGCAGCTACCCAAGAGACCCAGTACTTC
NA	NA	TRBJ2-7	TRBV20-1	CSAKRDSYEQYF	TGCAGTGCTAAAAGGGACTCCTACGAGCAGTACTTC
TRBD1	NA	TRBJ2-1	TRBV20-1	CSARKDRGTYNEQFF	TGCAGTGCTAGAAAGGACAGGGGAACCTACAATGAGCAGTTCTTC
TRBD1	NA	TRBJ2-3	TRBV5-6	CASSNWDRSTDTQYF	TGTGCCAGCAGCAACTGGGACAGAAGCACAGATACGCAGTATTTT
TRBD1	many	TRBJ1-1	TRBV7-6	CASSPRDRAAFF	TGTGCCAGCAGCCCCCGCGACAGGGCAGCTTTCTTT
NA	few	TRBJ1-6	TRBV19	CASSIRGAYNSPLHF	TGTGCCAGTAGTATCCGAGGCGCTTATAATTCACCCCTCCACTTT
TRBD2	NA	TRBJ2-1	TRBV23-1	CASSRFAGGHGEQFF	TGCGCCAGCAGTCGCTTTGCGGGGGGGCACGGTGAGCAGTTCTTC
NA	once	TRBJ2-3	TRBV20-1	CSSLKGPSLGTQYF	TGCAGTAGTCTTAAGGGACCAAGTTTAGGTACGCAGTATTTT
NA	NA	TRBJ1-6	TRBV6-6	CASSYSSSARLGSPLHF	TGTGCCAGCAGTTACTCGAGTAGCGCCAGGTTGGGATCACCCCTCCACTTT
TRBD1	NA	TRBJ1-2	TRBV2	CASSGPRSIPGQGYGYTF	TGTGCCAGCAGTGGCCCCCGGTCCATTCCGGGACAGGGATATGGCTACACCTTC
NA	many	TRBJ1-5	TRBV19	CASRSRRFYGPQHF	TGTGCCAGTAGGAGCCGGAGGTTCTATGGGCCCCAGCATTTT
TRBD1	NA	TRBJ1-4	TRBV7-9	CASSPPGQGIHEKLFF	TGTGCCAGCAGCCCCCCCGGACAGGGGATACATGAAAAACTGTTTTTT
NA	NA	TRBJ2-7	TRBV5-1	CASYPDGNYEQYF	TGCGCCAGTTACCCCGACGGGAACTACGAGCAGTACTTC
NA	many	TRBJ2-3	TRBV7-2	CASTEKRDTQYF	TGTGCCAGCACTGAGAAGCGGGATACGCAGTATTTT
TRBD2	NA	TRBJ2-5	TRBV7-9	CASSRGLAGGDETQYF	TGTGCCAGCAGCCGGGGACTAGCGGGAGGGGACGAGACCCAGTACTTC
NA	few	TRBJ1-1	TRBV23-1	CAITGGRSPDTEAFF	TGCGCCATCACGGGCGGCCGATCCCCGGACACTGAAGCTTTCTTT
NA	many	TRBJ1-3	TRBV7-2	CASSFPGIGNTIYF	TGTGCCAGCAGCTTTCCAGGGATTGGAAACACCATATATTTT
TRBD1	few	TRBJ2-1	TRBV12-3/TRBV12-4	CASSAWTGGEQFF	TGTGCCAGCTCTGCTTGGACAGGCGGTGAGCAGTTCTTC
NA	few	TRBJ1-5	TRBV7-6	CASSETAIIPDQPQHF	TGTGCCAGCAGCGAAACCGCCATCATTCCCGATCAGCCCCAGCATTTT
NA	NA	TRBJ1-5	TRBV2	CASSQEGSNQPQHF	TGTGCCAGCAGCCAAGAGGGTAGCAATCAGCCCCAGCATTTT
NA	many	TRBJ2-1	TRBV6-6	CASSYSRDGPHEQFF	TGTGCCAGCAGTTACTCGAGGGACGGGCCCCATGAGCAGTTCTTC
TRBD2	NA	TRBJ2-1	TRBV20-1	CSARTSGSPIEQFF	TGCAGTGCCAGGACTAGCGGGAGCCCCATTGAGCAGTTCTTC
NA	NA	TRBJ1-5	TRBV19	CASSLTGYANNQPQHF	TGTGCCAGTAGCCTGACAGGTTATGCGAACAATCAGCCCCAGCATTTT